These 26 T cell receptor beta chains were all obtained from the same sample, sequenced in a study of neurological immune-mediated disorders. TCRdb re-called the 5' RACE reads through MiXCR, storing one row per CDR3 protein. This sample has about 62,000 distinct CDR3 sequences, with 4.5% to 5.5% found just once. What was sequenced was PBMCs. The receptors come from a woman aged 45-59 years with multiple sclerosis.

This clonotype was recorded a few times. At one end the junction does not follow the germline gene, possibly because of a read error. The chain couples TRBV24-1 to TRBJ1-5; tentatively, D is TRBD1 (5 bases). Germline V gene sequence: CDR1 KGHDR, CDR2 SFDVKD. This CDR3 has 14 residues. CDR3 sequence: CATSDKAGQQPQNF. CDR3 nucleotide sequence: TGTGCCACCAGTGATAAAGCAGGACAACAGCCCCAGAATTTT.

The V gene is TRBV4-2, the J gene TRBJ1-4, with 10 bases identical to TRBD1. Germline CDR1 reads LGHNA; CDR2 reads YNFKEQ. This CDR3 contains 18 residues. Losses at the gene ends were 0 bases for V and 6 bases for J; bases not matched to a gene: 10. The CDR3: CASSQESSRTGGDEKLFF. CDR3 coding DNA: TGTGCCAGCAGCCAAGAAAGTAGCAGGACAGGGGGGGATGAAAAACTGTTTTTT.

This clonotype was picked up many times. The chain couples TRBV3-1 to TRBJ1-1, with D possibly being TRBD1 (6 bases). The germline gives CDR1 LGHDT, CDR2 YNNKEL (reference sequence). This CDR3 region has 15 residues. Trimming pared 1 base from V and 3 bases from J, leaving 12 bases between. The CDR3 DNA reads TGTGCCAGCAGCCAAGGTGAAGGGGGTTACACTGAAGCTTTCTTT. It codes for CASSQGEGGYTEAFF.

There are a few counts of this clonotype. An end of the junction differs from the germline gene, which may be a read error. The chain uses TRBV27 and TRBJ1-5; perhaps TRBD1 as D (5 bases). Germline CDR1 and CDR2: MNHEY and SMNVEV (reference sequence). This CDR3 spans 15 amino acids. Here the CDR3 reads CASSFFWGSDQPQNF. CDR3 DNA: TGTGCCAGCAGTTTTTTTTGGGGGTCGGATCAGCCCCAGAATTTT.

The table lists this clonotype with a few counts. V and J are TRBV27 and TRBJ1-5; no clear D. The CDR3 runs 12 residues. Germline V gene sequence: CDR1 MNHEY, CDR2 SMNVEV (reference sequence). CDR3 in amino acids: CASTSGNQPQHF. CDR3 DNA: TGTGCAAGTACCTCGGGCAATCAGCCCCAGCATTTT.

This clonotype appeared many times. The chain links TRBV29-1 to TRBJ2-4; 8 nucleotides align to TRBD1. Germline assignment: CDR1 SQVTM and CDR2 ANQGSEA. CDR3 size: 14 residues. The trim removed 0 bases at V and 9 bases at J, leaving 7 bases unmatched. CDR3 bases: TGCAGCGTTGAAGAAGGCAGGGGGCGAGGCATTCAGTACTTC. It encodes CSVEEGRGRGIQYF.

This clonotype appeared many times. V and J are TRBV4-1 and TRBJ2-5; TRBD2 matches 13 bases. This CDR3 spans 16 amino acids. CDR1 is MGHRA, CDR2 YSYEKL, per germline. J lost 1 base, V lost 3 bases, and 2 bases had no gene match. The CDR3 region is CASSQGTSGVQETQYF. CDR3 nucleotide sequence: TGCGCCAGCAGCCAGGGGACTAGCGGGGTCCAAGAGACCCAGTACTTC.

This clonotype was seen at least ten times. This chain joins TRBV12-3 or TRBV12-4 and TRBJ1-1; no definite D call. V shed 5 bases and J shed 2 bases, with 12 bases lying between them. This CDR3 comprises 14 residues. CDR3 sequence: CASSPPDRNTEAFF. The CDR3 DNA follows: TGTGCCAGCAGTCCCCCCGATCGCAACACTGAAGCTTTCTTT.

This clonotype was seen repeatedly, ten times or more. The genes are TRBV14 and TRBJ2-7; D ambiguous. V was trimmed by 0 bases and J by 9 bases, leaving 15 bases between them. The length of the CDR3 is 14 residues. Germline values: CDR1 SGHDN, CDR2 FVKESK. The CDR3 here is CASSQERLFTRQYF. Written as DNA, the CDR3 is TGTGCCAGCAGCCAAGAGCGTCTGTTTACGAGGCAGTACTTC.

This clonotype has a handful of counts. This chain uses TRBV6-6 with TRBJ2-5; unclear D gene. The CDR3 contains 14 residues. The germline CDR1 and CDR2 sequences are MNHNY and SVGAGI (reference sequence). V was shortened by 2 bases and J by 4 bases, with 11 bases between the two germline ends. Here the CDR3 DNA reads TGTGCCAGCAGTTACCCCATGGGGTTAGAGACCCAGTACTTC. This encodes CASSYPMGLETQYF.

The sample holds many counts of this clonotype. J is TRBJ1-2 and V is TRBV4-1, with 10 bases aligning to TRBD1. CDR1 and CDR2 (germline): MGHRA, YSYEKL. The CDR3 extends over 17 amino acids. The V segment lost 1 base and the J segment 5 bases; nucleotides outside the gene matches: 10. The CDR3 DNA follows: TGCGCCAGCAGCCAAGCTACTAGACAGGGGGCAAGATATGGCTACACCTTC. Residues: CASSQATRQGARYGYTF.

This clonotype was counted many times. The chain uses TRBV11-3 and TRBJ1-2, with TRBD1 identical over 7 bases. CDR1 and CDR2 from the germline V gene are SGHNT and YENEEA. CDR3 length equals 13 residues. The V segment lost 6 bases and the J segment 7 bases; nucleotides outside the gene matches: 8. The CDR3 DNA reads TGTGCCAGCAGACCCACAGGGGTGGGTGGCTACACCTTC. Its translation is CASRPTGVGGYTF.

This clonotype appeared many times. The chain couples TRBV12-3 or TRBV12-4 to TRBJ1-5; D is unclear. V gave up 3 bases and J gave up 7 bases, with 7 bases separating them. The length of the CDR3 is 12 residues. The CDR3 reads CASSFGRQPQHF. The CDR3 coding sequence is TGTGCCAGCAGTTTCGGGAGGCAGCCCCAGCATTTT.

This clonotype occurred many times. An end of the junction differs from the germline gene, which may be a read error. This chain joins TRBV9 and TRBJ1-6, with a weak D call TRBD1 (5 bases). CDR3 length: 14 residues. CDR1 and CDR2 from the germline V gene are SGDLS and YYNGEE. CDR3: CASSGGFSSSPLNF. CDR3 coding DNA: TGTGCCAGCTCGGGGGGATTTTCAAGTTCACCCCTCAACTTT.

This clonotype was counted many times. V gene TRBV20-1 combines with J gene TRBJ2-1; TRBD2 agrees at 7 bases. This CDR3 spans 14 amino acids. Germline V lookup: CDR1 DFQATT, CDR2 SNEGSKA (reference sequence). With 0 bases clipped from V and 9 bases from J, the junction kept 8 bases outside the gene matches. In DNA, the CDR3 is TGCAGTGCTAGAGATTTACGACTAGCTATTGAGCAGTTCTTC. This gives the protein CSARDLRLAIEQFF.

The sample holds a few counts of this clonotype. The V call is TRBV5-6, the J call TRBJ2-1, with 7 bases aligning to TRBD1. Per the germline V gene, CDR1 is SGHDT and CDR2 is YYEEEE. The CDR3 totals 12 residues. Trimming cost V 4 bases and J 13 bases; bases outside gene matches: 8. This CDR3 reads CASSAGTVEQFF. The DNA for the CDR3 is TGTGCCAGCAGCGCCGGGACAGTTGAACAGTTCTTC.

This clonotype was seen at least ten times. The chain carries TRBV12-3 or TRBV12-4 and TRBJ1-5, with D hard to call. V dropped 5 bases and J dropped 0 bases, with 8 bases sitting between them. This CDR3 is built from 14 residues. The CDR3 sequence: CASSPHFSNQPQHF. CDR3 coding DNA: TGTGCCAGCAGTCCTCACTTTAGCAATCAGCCCCAGCATTTT.

The J gene is TRBJ1-2, the V gene TRBV29-1; D is possibly TRBD1 (5 bases). This CDR3 comprises 11 residues. Per germline, CDR1 SQVTM and CDR2 ANQGSEA. V dropped 6 bases and J dropped 5 bases, with 10 bases sitting between them. CDR3 nucleotides: TGCAGCGTGGAGGGGTGGTATGGCTACACCTTC. Protein: CSVEGWYGYTF.

This clonotype showed up many times. The chain recombines TRBV7-8 with TRBJ2-1; 15 bases fit TRBD2. Trimming removed 5 bases from V and 4 bases from J; junction bases left unmatched: 15. The length of the CDR3 is 20 residues. CDR1 and CDR2 from the germline V gene are SGHVS and FQNEAQ. The CDR3 DNA sequence: TGTGCCAGCAGCACCAACAGGGAACCGGGACTAGCGGGGGGATACAATGAGCAGTTCTTC. It yields the protein CASSTNREPGLAGGYNEQFF.

The genes are TRBV29-1 and TRBJ1-3; D remains unclear. There are 14 residues in the CDR3. From germline, CDR1 is SQVTM and CDR2 ANQGSEA. The V end was cut by 1 base, the J end by 2 bases, with 9 bases between. Written as DNA, the CDR3 is TGCAGCGTTGAAGCACAGAATACTGGAAACACCATATATTTT. Translated, it gives CSVEAQNTGNTIYF.

The sample holds a few counts of this clonotype. The chain is built from TRBV4-3 and TRBJ2-1, with D maybe TRBD2 (5 bases). This CDR3 contains 16 residues. Germline CDR1 LGHNA, CDR2 YSLEER. The V end was cut by 0 bases, the J end by 0 bases, with 9 bases between. The CDR3 protein is CASSQDRGSSYNEQFF. For the CDR3, the DNA is TGCGCCAGCAGCCAAGATCGGGGAAGCTCCTACAATGAGCAGTTCTTC.

This clonotype has ten or more counts. The chain employs TRBV28 and TRBJ1-2; D is possibly TRBD1 (5 bases). The CDR3 covers 14 residues. Germline-derived CDR1 and CDR2 are MDHEN and SYDVKM. V was trimmed by 5 bases and J by 8 bases, leaving 18 bases between them. The CDR3 coding sequence is TGTGCCAGCAGTGGGGGTGGACACACTGAGGGCTACACCTTC. Its translation: CASSGGGHTEGYTF.

This clonotype was seen repeatedly, ten times or more. Sequence at one end of the junction differs from germline and may be a read error. This chain connects TRBV6-6 to TRBJ1-6; 12 bases are a match to TRBD1. Germline-derived CDR1 and CDR2 are MNHNY and SVGAGI (reference sequence). CDR3 size: 16 residues. In DNA form, the CDR3 reads TGTGCCAGCAGTAGCGGGACAGGGGGCAGGAGCTCACCCCTCAACTTT. It encodes CASSSGTGGRSSPLNF.

There are many counts of this clonotype. The chain employs TRBV5-1 and TRBJ1-6; 8 bases are a match to TRBD1. The CDR3 sequence is 14 residues long. Trimming removed 7 bases from V and 7 bases from J; junction bases left unmatched: 7. Germline CDR1 is SGHRS and CDR2 is YFSETQ. CDR3 coding DNA: TGCGCCAGCTCAAGGACAGGGACGAATTCACCCCTCCACTTT. This codes for CASSRTGTNSPLHF.

This clonotype has at least ten counts. V gene TRBV7-9 combines with J gene TRBJ2-2; the D call may be TRBD1 or TRBD2 (5 bases each). Per germline, CDR1 SEHNR and CDR2 FQNEAQ (reference sequence). Trimming took 0 bases from V and 13 from J, leaving 9 bases between them. The CDR3 spans 12 residues. This CDR3 is CASSLAEGRLFF. The CDR3, as DNA: TGTGCCAGCAGCTTAGCTGAGGGGAGGCTGTTTTTT.

This clonotype was counted a few times. The J gene is TRBJ1-2, the V gene TRBV18; TRBD1 matches at 7 bases. Germline loops: CDR1 KGHSH, CDR2 LQKENI. The CDR3 is 14 residues long. Trimming removed 3 bases from V and 4 bases from J; junction bases left unmatched: 5. CDR3: CASSPRDRVYGYTF. CDR3 sequence (DNA): TGTGCCAGCTCACCCCGGGACAGAGTCTATGGCTACACCTTC.